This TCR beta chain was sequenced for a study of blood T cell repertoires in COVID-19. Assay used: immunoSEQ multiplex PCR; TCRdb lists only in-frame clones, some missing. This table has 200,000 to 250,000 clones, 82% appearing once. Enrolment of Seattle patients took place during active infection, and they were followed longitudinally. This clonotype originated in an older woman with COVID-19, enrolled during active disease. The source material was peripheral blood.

For the CDR3, the DNA is TGCGCCAGCAATAGAGGGGGCCTCTTCGACGAGCAGTACTTC. Its translation: CASNRGGLFDEQYF. This chain connects TRBV5-1 to TRBJ2-7; 7 bases are a match to TRBD1. V was pared by 6 bases and J by 5 bases, with 11 bases of the junction left unmatched. Germline assignment: CDR1 SGHRS and CDR2 YFSETQ. This CDR3 has 14 residues.